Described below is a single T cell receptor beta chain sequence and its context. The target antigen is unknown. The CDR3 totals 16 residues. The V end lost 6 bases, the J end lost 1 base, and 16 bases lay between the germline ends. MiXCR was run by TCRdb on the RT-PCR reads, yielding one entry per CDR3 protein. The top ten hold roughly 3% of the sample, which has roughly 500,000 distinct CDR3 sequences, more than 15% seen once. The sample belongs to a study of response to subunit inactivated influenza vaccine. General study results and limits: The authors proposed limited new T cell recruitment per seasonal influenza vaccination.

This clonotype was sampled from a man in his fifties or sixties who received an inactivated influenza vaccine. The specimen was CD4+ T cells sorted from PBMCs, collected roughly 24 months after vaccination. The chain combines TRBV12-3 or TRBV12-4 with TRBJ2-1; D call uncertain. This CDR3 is CASSSRRSPSYNEQFF. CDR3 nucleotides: TGTGCCAGCAGCTCTCGGCGGTCACCATCCTACAATGAGCAGTTCTTC.